This T cell receptor beta chain was observed in a study of cytomegalovirus exposure and HLA in healthy donors. Sequenced by immunoSEQ multiplex PCR; TCRdb stores in-frame clones only, minus some. The data contain some 150,000 clones, roughly 89% of them singletons. Germline V gene sequence: CDR1 SEHNR, CDR2 FQNEAQ (reference sequence). This CDR3 spans 19 amino acids. V shed 2 bases, J shed 0 bases, and the junction held 15 bases outside the gene matches. This receptor was identified in a woman younger than 35 in good health and CMV-seropositive. The V gene is TRBV7-9, the J gene TRBJ1-2; 7 nucleotides line up with TRBD1. Specimen: PBMCs. In DNA form, the CDR3 reads TGTGCCAGCAGCTTATGGGTTGGGAACAGGGGCCCTTCTAACTATGGCTACACCTTC. Translation gives CASSLWVGNRGPSNYGYTF.